Below, one T cell receptor beta chain is given with its context. The antigen is undetermined. This specimen belongs to a study of T-cell memory formation after mild COVID-19. Study information: Across donors, TCR clusters were largely donor specific.

TCRdb recomputed calls from the 5' RACE reads with MiXCR, one row per CDR3 protein. Among approximately 340,000 distinct CDR3 sequences listed, 10% to 15% were seen once. CDR1 and CDR2 from the germline V gene are SGHRS and YFSETQ. The V segment lost 4 bases and the J segment 11 bases; nucleotides outside the gene matches: 8. The CDR3 extends over 12 amino acids. Study findings and constraints: Proof of SARS-CoV-2 specificity was absent for the second-wave clones that crested on day 37. The study found contracting CD4+ clones mainly in CM and EM and contracting CD8+ clones in EMRA.

Material for sequencing was PBMCs or a T cell subset sorted from them (not recorded which). The clonotype comes from a man between 18 and 29 years old who had mild COVID-19 (a few samples of this study predate the infection). Cell type and time point are not known. This sequence joins TRBV5-1 and TRBJ1-1; TRBD1 matches at 7 bases. CDR3 loop: CASSRTGGGAFF. CDR3 DNA: TGCGCCAGCAGCAGGACAGGTGGGGGGGCTTTCTTT.